These 27 T cell receptor beta chains were all obtained from the same sample, sequenced in a study of early T cells in non-severe SARS-CoV-2 infection (dated by TCRdb to the early 2020s). Libraries were prepared through 5' RACE. Sequencing used a NextSeq 500. TCRdb passed the public sequencing reads through fastp at Q25 and MiXCR, retaining productive beta sequences. A single entry per CDR3 protein holds the most common genes and DNA from its merged rows. The sample has tens of thousands of distinct CDR3 sequences on record, 12% of them singletons. The ten largest clones add up to about 4% of the sample. Sequencing input: whole blood. These receptors were taken from an adult who was a healthcare worker with PCR-confirmed SARS-CoV-2 infection or an uninfected control (not recorded which).

This clonotype was recorded at least ten times. This rearrangement joins TRBV5-4 to TRBJ1-2; unclear D gene. Trimming removed 5 bases at V and 3 bases at J, with 14 bases between. This CDR3 has 14 amino acids. Germline V gives CDR1 SGHNT, CDR2 YYREEE (reference sequence). In DNA, the CDR3 is TGTGCCAGCAGGTCGCCCGTGGTGGACTATGGCTACACCTTC. It specifies CASRSPVVDYGYTF.

This CDR3 is CASSWTDLVEAFF. The CDR3 region has the DNA TGTGCCAGCAGTTGGACGGACCTCGTTGAAGCTTTCTTT. The V gene is TRBV5-8, the J gene TRBJ1-1; D gene unclear. Trimming pared 5 bases from V and 7 bases from J, leaving 15 bases between. CDR3 length: 13 amino acids. Per the germline V gene, CDR1 is SGHTS and CDR2 is YDEGEE.

This clonotype was counted at least ten times. The genes are TRBV29-1 and TRBJ2-3; no reliable D call. Deletions cut 0 bases from V and 8 bases from J, with 0 bases between. CDR3 length: 9 amino acids. The germline V gene has CDR1 SQVTM and CDR2 ANQGSEA. CDR3 DNA: TGCAGCGTTGAAGATACGCAGTATTTT. Encoded protein: CSVEDTQYF.

This clonotype appeared many times. The rearrangement joins TRBV11-2 to TRBJ2-1; D perhaps matches TRBD2 (6 bases). Germline V gene data show CDR1 as SGHAT and CDR2 as FQNNGV. CDR3 length: 15 amino acids. V was pared by 5 bases and J by 1 base, with 12 bases between. CDR3 residues: CASSMTRGSYNEQFF. DNA of the CDR3: TGTGCCAGCAGCATGACTAGGGGTTCCTACAATGAGCAGTTCTTC. Full variable domain (outside the CDR3, taken from reference TRBV11-2 and TRBJ2-1): EAGVAQSPRYKIIEKRQSVAFWCNPISGHATLYWYQQILGQGPKLLIQFQNNGVVDDSQLPKDRFSAERLKGVDSTLKIQPAKLEDSAVYLCASSMTRGSYNEQFFGPGTRLTVL.

This clonotype was recorded a few times. This chain uses TRBV28 with TRBJ1-5; a weak D match, TRBD1 (5 bases). The germline gives CDR1 MDHEN, CDR2 SYDVKM. V was shortened by 3 bases and J by 4 bases, with 16 bases between the two germline ends. The CDR3 is 16 amino acids. DNA of the CDR3: TGTGCCAGCAGTTTGAGTTTAGGCAGGGCTAATCAGCCCCAGCATTTT. Its protein is CASSLSLGRANQPQHF.

This chain links TRBV20-1 with TRBJ2-3; TRBD2 agrees at 7 bases. Germline V lookup: CDR1 DFQATT, CDR2 SNEGSKA (reference sequence). CDR3 length equals 14 residues. With V trimmed by 3 bases and J by 2 bases, 5 bases remained unmatched. The CDR3: CSARSGIDTDTQYF. CDR3 DNA sequence: TGCAGTGCTAGGAGCGGGATTGACACAGATACGCAGTATTTT.

This clonotype came up many times. This sequence joins TRBV2 and TRBJ2-1; D gene ambiguous. The germline V gene encodes CDR1 SNHLY and CDR2 FYNNEI. The CDR3 is 15 residues long. Trimming left V 6 bases short and J 0 bases short, with 12 bases between. The CDR3 loop reads CASRRTASSYNEQFF. The CDR3 nucleotides read TGTGCCAGCAGACGGACGGCTAGCTCCTACAATGAGCAGTTCTTC. Full variable domain (remainder filled in from reference TRBV2 and TRBJ2-1): EPEVTQTPSHQVTQMGQEVILRCVPISNHLYFYWYRQILGQKVEFLVSFYNNEISEKSEIFDDQFSVERPDGSNFTLKIRSTKLEDSAMYFCASRRTASSYNEQFFGPGTRLTVL.

This clonotype was counted a few times. This sequence joins TRBV5-1 and TRBJ1-1, with TRBD1 identical over 9 bases. In germline, CDR1 is SGHRS, CDR2 YFSETQ. CDR3 length: 14 amino acids. The V gene end was trimmed by 7 bases and the J gene end by 4 bases; junction bases not matched to a gene: 8. DNA of the CDR3: TGCGCCAGCGGGATTACAGGGGGCGGCACTGAAGCTTTCTTT. It specifies CASGITGGGTEAFF.

In this sample, this clonotype turned up many times. J is TRBJ2-6 and V is TRBV6-2 or TRBV6-3; D call uncertain. Between the trimmed V and J ends, which lost 3 bases and 1 base, there was a span of 4 bases. Looked up from germline, CDR1 is MNHEY and CDR2 is SVGEGT. This CDR3 contains 14 residues. The CDR3 loop is CASSYQSGANVLTF. The CDR3 DNA is TGTGCCAGCAGTTATCAATCTGGGGCCAACGTCCTGACTTTC.

This clonotype was found a few times. The rearrangement links TRBV9 to TRBJ1-1, with D perhaps matching TRBD1 (6 bases). The CDR3 is 14 amino acids. The V end lost 5 bases, the J end lost 1 base, and 12 bases lay between the germline ends. Looked up from germline, CDR1 is SGDLS and CDR2 is YYNGEE. Here the CDR3 reads CASSRGPGNTEAFF. The CDR3 DNA is TGTGCCAGCAGTCGGGGGCCGGGGAACACTGAAGCTTTCTTT.

Only a few counts were recorded for this clonotype. The V and J genes are TRBV6-5 and TRBJ2-1; unclear D gene. There are 14 residues in the CDR3. The ends were cut back, 10 bases at V and 5 bases at J, with 18 bases in the middle. Germline CDR1 MNHEY, CDR2 SVGAGI. CDR3 DNA sequence: TGTGCCACCCTTGACCGCCCTGGGGACAATGAGCAGTTCTTC. It is translated as CATLDRPGDNEQFF.

This clonotype was seen a handful of times. The rearrangement links TRBV20-1 to TRBJ2-4; D is unclear. Per germline, CDR1 DFQATT and CDR2 SNEGSKA (reference sequence). V lost 0 bases, J lost 7 bases, and 7 bases lay in between. The CDR3 is made up of 12 amino acids. CDR3 residues: CSARELTNIQYF. CDR3 nucleotides: TGCAGTGCTAGAGAACTTACGAACATTCAGTACTTC.

This clonotype was counted ten times or more. J is TRBJ1-1 and V is TRBV19, with D perhaps matching TRBD1 (5 bases). Trimming pared 8 bases from V and 10 bases from J, leaving 14 bases between. Germline V CDR1 and CDR2: LNHDA, SQIVND (reference sequence). This CDR3 comprises 11 residues. The CDR3: CASGGWSRAFF. DNA of the CDR3: TGTGCCAGTGGGGGGTGGTCGCGAGCTTTCTTT.

This clonotype was detected a few times. The J gene is TRBJ1-1, the V gene TRBV20-1; D ambiguous. The CDR3 has 11 residues. CDR1 and CDR2 from the germline V gene are DFQATT and SNEGSKA (reference sequence). V lost 7 bases and J lost 1, with 7 bases in between. The CDR3 spells CSGFRNTEAFF. The CDR3 DNA sequence: TGCAGTGGTTTCCGGAACACTGAAGCTTTCTTT.

With regard to this clonotype: A read error may produce the germline difference seen at one junction end. V usage is TRBV12-3 or TRBV12-4 and J usage is TRBJ2-7; D unresolved. The CDR3 consists of 13 residues. The DNA of the CDR3 is TGTGCCAGCAGTTTTGGCACCTCCTACAAGCAGTACTTC. It encodes CASSFGTSYKQYF.

This clonotype was seen repeatedly, ten times or more. The J gene is TRBJ2-7, the V gene TRBV6-5; weak D call: TRBD2 (5 bases). Germline loops: CDR1 MNHEY, CDR2 SVGAGI. V lost 6 bases to trimming and J lost 0 bases, with 15 bases between them. This CDR3 contains 15 residues. CDR3 DNA sequence: TGTGCCAGCAGCCCTCTCACTAGGAGCTCCTACGAGCAGTACTTC. Its translation: CASSPLTRSSYEQYF.

This clonotype was seen a few times. The chain is built from TRBV5-1 and TRBJ2-5; D possibly corresponds to TRBD1 (6 bases). Trimming pared 4 bases from V and 1 base from J, leaving 8 bases between. There are 13 residues in the CDR3. The germline CDR1 and CDR2 sequences are SGHRS and YFSETQ. CDR3 region: CASSRDTQETQYF. The CDR3 region has the DNA TGCGCCAGCAGCCGGGACACCCAAGAGACCCAGTACTTC. Using reference TRBV5-1 and TRBJ2-5 for the parts outside the CDR3, the full variable domain is KAGVTQTPRYLIKTRGQQVTLSCSPISGHRSVSWYQQTPGQGLQFLFEYFSETQRNKGNFPGRFSGRQFSNSRSEMNVSTLELGDSALYLCASSRDTQETQYFGPGTRLLVL.

A note on this clonotype: A much larger clone lies one base from this, so it may be a read error. The chain recombines TRBV20-1 with TRBJ2-7; 7 bases map to TRBD2. Germline CDR1 is DFQATT and CDR2 is SNEGSKA (reference sequence). CDR3 size: 15 residues. With V trimmed by 0 bases and J by 2 bases, 7 bases remained unmatched. The CDR3 protein is CSARDRAGFPYEQYF. The CDR3 DNA reads TGCAGTGCTAGAGATCGAGCGGGGTTCCCCTACGAGCAGTACTTC.

This clonotype was seen a handful of times. The chain uses TRBV18 and TRBJ1-4, with 9 bases aligning to TRBD1. The germline V gene encodes CDR1 KGHSH and CDR2 LQKENI. This CDR3 spans 19 amino acids. The V segment lost 5 bases and the J segment 3 bases; nucleotides outside the gene matches: 16. CDR3 protein: CASSSVPGQGLASNEKLFF. The CDR3 DNA follows: TGTGCCAGCTCATCTGTCCCGGGACAGGGACTTGCGTCTAATGAAAAACTGTTTTTT.

This clonotype was counted only a few times. The chain is built from TRBV28 and TRBJ1-1; TRBD1 agrees at 11 bases. This CDR3 has 13 residues. After removal of 5 bases from V and 8 bases from J, the junction contained 4 bases not matched to a gene. Germline V gene sequence: CDR1 MDHEN, CDR2 SYDVKM. The CDR3 nucleotides read TGTGCCAGCAGTGCGGACAGGGGGCGCGAAGCTTTCTTT. As protein: CASSADRGREAFF.

This clonotype was observed many times. The rearrangement joins TRBV7-8 to TRBJ1-1; TRBD1 might be the D (5 bases). The germline V gene encodes CDR1 SGHVS and CDR2 FQNEAQ. This CDR3 contains 16 residues. Trimming took off 2 bases at V and 10 bases at J, with 23 bases between the two ends. This CDR3 reads CASSLRDSNQRHRAFF. The CDR3 nucleotides read TGTGCCAGCAGCTTAAGAGACAGCAATCAGCGGCATCGAGCTTTCTTT.

This clonotype occurred a few times. The chain has TRBV11-3 and TRBJ2-3; 11 bases are a match to TRBD2. CDR3 length: 16 amino acids. Looked up from germline, CDR1 is SGHNT and CDR2 is YENEEA. The ends lost 4 bases at V and 6 bases at J; junction bases unmatched: 9. CDR3 DNA sequence: TGTGCCAGCAGCTACACCGGACTAGCGGGTTTGGATACGCAGTATTTT. Its translation: CASSYTGLAGLDTQYF. The whole variable domain, filled in from reference TRBV11-3 and TRBJ2-3, reads EAGVVQSPRYKIIEKKQPVAFWCNPISGHNTLYWYLQNLGQGPELLIRYENEEAVDDSQLPKDRFSAERLKGVDSTLKIQPAELGDSAVYLCASSYTGLAGLDTQYFGPGTRLTVL.

This clonotype was counted at least ten times. The chain combines TRBV10-2 with TRBJ1-2; TRBD1 agrees at 8 bases. Trimming removed 6 bases from V and 1 base from J; junction bases left unmatched: 7. The length of the CDR3 is 15 residues. In germline, CDR1 is WSHSY, CDR2 SAAADI. The CDR3 sequence: CASRLTGEDNYGYTF. DNA of the CDR3: TGCGCCAGCAGACTGACAGGGGAGGATAACTATGGCTACACCTTC.

This clonotype showed up many times. This chain uses TRBV27 with TRBJ1-6; D is unresolved. The germline V gene encodes CDR1 MNHEY and CDR2 SMNVEV (reference sequence). Trimming took 3 bases from V and 0 from J, leaving 6 bases between them. CDR3 length: 15 amino acids. CDR3 protein: CASSLWDSYNSPLHF. CDR3 DNA sequence: TGTGCCAGCAGTTTGTGGGACTCCTATAATTCACCCCTCCACTTT.

This clonotype was seen ten or more times. The rearrangement links TRBV6-2 or TRBV6-3 to TRBJ2-2; D might be TRBD1 or TRBD2, each matching 5 bases. Per germline, CDR1 MNHEY and CDR2 SVGEGT. The V and J ends lost 6 bases and 5 bases respectively, with 10 bases between them. The CDR3 consists of 13 residues. The CDR3 reads CASSLGETGELFF. DNA of the CDR3: TGTGCCAGCAGCCTAGGGGAGACCGGGGAGCTGTTTTTT.

This clonotype was observed a few times. The rearrangement joins TRBV28 to TRBJ2-3; 16 positions agree with TRBD2. With 6 bases clipped from V and 4 bases from J, the junction kept 10 bases outside the gene matches. Germline V gene sequence: CDR1 MDHEN, CDR2 SYDVKM. The CDR3 is 18 residues long. The CDR3 DNA reads TGTGCCAGCAGACCGGGACTAGCGGGAGGGCCCAACTCAGATACGCAGTATTTT. It yields the protein CASRPGLAGGPNSDTQYF.

This clonotype was detected a few times. The chain uses TRBV4-1 and TRBJ1-5; a weak D match, TRBD1 (5 bases). Germline V gene data show CDR1 as MGHRA and CDR2 as YSYEKL. The CDR3 contains 17 residues. Trimming shortened V by 0 bases and J by 2 bases, and 14 bases separated the two germline ends. CDR3 sequence (DNA): TGCGCCAGCAGCCAAGAGGGGACCGCTCACGGCAATCAGCCCCAGCATTTT. It encodes CASSQEGTAHGNQPQHF.